The entry that follows covers one TCR beta chain sequence. Its specificity is not known. Other DNA sequences of this sample code for an identical CDR3. Per germline, CDR1 SGHRS and CDR2 YFSETQ. This CDR3 is built from 15 residues. Between the trimmed V and J ends, which lost 2 bases and 1 base, there was a span of 7 bases. Method: immunoSEQ multiplex PCR; TCRdb's copy keeps in-frame clones and lacks some. The repertoire holds about 1 million clones, with approximately 70% as singletons. This entry belongs to a study of shared clonotypes between healthy human individuals. Whole-study findings and limits: Represented genetic and exposure-history diversity was restricted by having few donors. Generally, estimated richness proved larger in naive subsets than it did in memory subsets. Rarefaction exposed incomplete sorted-subset sequencing despite large depth.

Material for sequencing was memory CD4+ T cells sorted from blood. Regarding subset: CD45RA-negative fraction. This chain uses TRBV5-1 with TRBJ2-6, with no clear D. The clonotype comes from a man between 18 and 35 years old in good health. In DNA form, the CDR3 reads TGCGCCAGCAGCTTAGAAGGGTCTGGGGCCAACGTCCTGACTTTC. It yields the protein CASSLEGSGANVLTF.